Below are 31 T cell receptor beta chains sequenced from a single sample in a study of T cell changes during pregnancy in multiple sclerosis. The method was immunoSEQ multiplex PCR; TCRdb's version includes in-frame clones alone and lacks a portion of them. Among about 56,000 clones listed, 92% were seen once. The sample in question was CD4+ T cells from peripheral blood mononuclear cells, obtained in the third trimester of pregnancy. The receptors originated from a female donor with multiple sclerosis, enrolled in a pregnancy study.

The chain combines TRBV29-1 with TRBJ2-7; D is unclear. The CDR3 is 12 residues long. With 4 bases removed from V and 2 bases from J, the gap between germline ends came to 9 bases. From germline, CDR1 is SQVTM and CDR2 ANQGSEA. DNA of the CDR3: TGCAGCGTTGTTGGCGGAGCCTACGAGCAGTACTTC. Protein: CSVVGGAYEQYF.

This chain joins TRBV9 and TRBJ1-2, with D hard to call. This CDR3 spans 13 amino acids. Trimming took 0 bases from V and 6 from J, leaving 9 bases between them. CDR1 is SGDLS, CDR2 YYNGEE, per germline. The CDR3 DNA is TGTGCCAGCAGCGTAGCTCCCGGGGATGGCTACACCTTC. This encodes CASSVAPGDGYTF.

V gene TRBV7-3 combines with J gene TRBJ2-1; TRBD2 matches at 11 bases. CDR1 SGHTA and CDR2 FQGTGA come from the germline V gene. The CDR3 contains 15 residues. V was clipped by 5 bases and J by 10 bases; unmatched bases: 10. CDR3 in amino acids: CASSTDSGGAREQFF. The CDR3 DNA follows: TGTGCCAGCAGCACCGATAGCGGGGGGGCAAGGGAGCAGTTCTTC. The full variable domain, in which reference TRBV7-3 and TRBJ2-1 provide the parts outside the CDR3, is GAGVSQTPSNKVTEKGKYVELRCDPISGHTALYWYRQSLGQGPEFLIYFQGTGAADDSGLPNDRFFAVRPEGSVSTLKIQRTERGDSAVYLCASSTDSGGAREQFFGPGTRLTVL.

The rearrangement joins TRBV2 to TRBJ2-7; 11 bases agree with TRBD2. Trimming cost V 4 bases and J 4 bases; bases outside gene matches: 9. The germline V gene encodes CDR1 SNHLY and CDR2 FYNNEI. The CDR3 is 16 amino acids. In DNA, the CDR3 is TGTGCCAGCAGTGGACTAGCGGGGACCGACCGATACGAGCAGTACTTC. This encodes CASSGLAGTDRYEQYF.

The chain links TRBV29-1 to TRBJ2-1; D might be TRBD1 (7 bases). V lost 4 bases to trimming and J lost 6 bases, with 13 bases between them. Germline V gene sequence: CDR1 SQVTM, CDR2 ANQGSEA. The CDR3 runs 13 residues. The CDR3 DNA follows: TGCAGCGTTGGACAGGGAGGCTCCAATGAGCAGTTCTTC. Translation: CSVGQGGSNEQFF.

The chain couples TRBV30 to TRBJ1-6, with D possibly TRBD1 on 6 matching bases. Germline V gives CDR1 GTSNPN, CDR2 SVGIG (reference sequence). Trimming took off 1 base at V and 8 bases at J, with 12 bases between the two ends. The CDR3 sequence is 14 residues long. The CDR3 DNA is TGTGCCTGGAGTGCAGGGGTAGAGGATTCACCCCTCCACTTT. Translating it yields CAWSAGVEDSPLHF.

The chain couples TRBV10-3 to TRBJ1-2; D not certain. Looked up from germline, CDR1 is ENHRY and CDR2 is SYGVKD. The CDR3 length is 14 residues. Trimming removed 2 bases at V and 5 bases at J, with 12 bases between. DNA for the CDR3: TGTGCCATCAGTGAGGGAGGCAGCGATTATGGCTACACCTTC. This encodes CAISEGGSDYGYTF.

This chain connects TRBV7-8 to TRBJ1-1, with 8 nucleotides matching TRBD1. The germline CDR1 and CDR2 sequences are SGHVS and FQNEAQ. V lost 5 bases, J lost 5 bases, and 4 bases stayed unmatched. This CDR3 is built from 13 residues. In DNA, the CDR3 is TGTGCCAGCAGCGGACGGACAGGGACTGAAGCTTTCTTT. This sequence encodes CASSGRTGTEAFF.

The DNA for the CDR3 is TGTGCCAGCAGCCTTAGCGGGGGGGCCCTCCAAGAGACCCAGTACTTC. This sequence encodes CASSLSGGALQETQYF. V gene TRBV14 combines with J gene TRBJ2-5; 11 nucleotides line up with TRBD2. Germline V gives CDR1 SGHDN, CDR2 FVKESK. The ends lost 4 bases at V and 1 base at J; junction bases unmatched: 5. This CDR3 has 16 amino acids. Variable domain in full (rest from reference TRBV14 and TRBJ2-5): EAGVTQFPSHSVIEKGQTVTLRCDPISGHDNLYWYRRVMGKEIKFLLHFVKESKQDESGMPNNRFLAERTGGTYSTLKVQPAELEDSGVYFCASSLSGGALQETQYFGPGTRLLVL.

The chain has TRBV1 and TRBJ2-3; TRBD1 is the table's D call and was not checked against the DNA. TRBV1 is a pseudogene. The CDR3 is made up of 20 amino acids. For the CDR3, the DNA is TGCACCAGCAGCCCCCCGGACAGGGAAAGTTTGAGGACACACACAGATACGCAGTATTTT. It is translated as CTSSPPDRESLRTHTDTQYF.

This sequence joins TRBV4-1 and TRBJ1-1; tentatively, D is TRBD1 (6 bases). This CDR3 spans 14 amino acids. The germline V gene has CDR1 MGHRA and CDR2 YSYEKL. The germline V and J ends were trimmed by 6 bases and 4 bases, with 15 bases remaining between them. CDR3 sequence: CASRVTGQGTEAFF. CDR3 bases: TGCGCCAGCAGGGTCACAGGGCAAGGCACTGAAGCTTTCTTT.

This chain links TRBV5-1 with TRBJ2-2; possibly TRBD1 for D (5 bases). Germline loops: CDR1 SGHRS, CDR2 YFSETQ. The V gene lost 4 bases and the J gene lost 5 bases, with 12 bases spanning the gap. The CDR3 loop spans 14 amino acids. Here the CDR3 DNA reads TGCGCCAGCAGCCTAAATACAGGAACCGGGGAGCTGTTTTTT. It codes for CASSLNTGTGELFF.

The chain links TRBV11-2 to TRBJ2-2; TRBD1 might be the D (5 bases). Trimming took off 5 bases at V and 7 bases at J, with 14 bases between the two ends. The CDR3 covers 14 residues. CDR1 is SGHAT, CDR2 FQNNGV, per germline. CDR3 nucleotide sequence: TGTGCCAGCAGCGCCCTCCAGGGTTACGGGGAGCTGTTTTTT. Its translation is CASSALQGYGELFF.

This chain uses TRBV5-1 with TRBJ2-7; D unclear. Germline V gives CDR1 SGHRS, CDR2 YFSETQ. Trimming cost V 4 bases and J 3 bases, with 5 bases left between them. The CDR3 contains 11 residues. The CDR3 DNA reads TGCGCCAGCAGCCTAAACTACGAGCAGTACTTC. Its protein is CASSLNYEQYF.

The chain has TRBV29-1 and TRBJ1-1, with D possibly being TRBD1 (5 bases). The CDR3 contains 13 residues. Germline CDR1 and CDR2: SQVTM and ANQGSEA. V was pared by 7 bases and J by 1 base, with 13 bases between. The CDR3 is CSGEGRANTEAFF. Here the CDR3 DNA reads TGCAGCGGGGAGGGGAGGGCGAACACTGAAGCTTTCTTT.

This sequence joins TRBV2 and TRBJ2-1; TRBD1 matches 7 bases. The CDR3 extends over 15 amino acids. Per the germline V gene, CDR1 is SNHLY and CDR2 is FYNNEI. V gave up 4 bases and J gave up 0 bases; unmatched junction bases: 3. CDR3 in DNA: TGTGCCAGCAGTGCGGACAGGAGCTCCTACAATGAGCAGTTCTTC. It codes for CASSADRSSYNEQFF.

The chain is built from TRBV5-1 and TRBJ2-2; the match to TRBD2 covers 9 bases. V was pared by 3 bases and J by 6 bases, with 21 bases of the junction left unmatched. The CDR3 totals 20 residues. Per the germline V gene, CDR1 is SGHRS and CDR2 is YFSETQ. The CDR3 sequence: CASSSEPGGGAMVVAGELFF. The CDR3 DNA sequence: TGCGCCAGCAGCTCGGAGCCTGGCGGGGGGGCCATGGTTGTCGCCGGGGAGCTGTTTTTT.

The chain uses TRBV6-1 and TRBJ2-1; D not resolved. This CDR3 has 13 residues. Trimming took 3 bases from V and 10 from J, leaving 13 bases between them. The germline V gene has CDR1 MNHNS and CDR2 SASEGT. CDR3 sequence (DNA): TGTGCCAGCAGTGAGTCCGTGAAACAGGAGCAGTTCTTC. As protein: CASSESVKQEQFF.

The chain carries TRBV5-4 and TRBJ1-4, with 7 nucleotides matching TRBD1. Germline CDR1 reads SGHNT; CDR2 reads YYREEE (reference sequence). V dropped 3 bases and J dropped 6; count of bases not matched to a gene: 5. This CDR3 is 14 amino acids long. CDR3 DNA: TGTGCCAGCAGCTACGGGACAGCAGATGAAAAACTGTTTTTT. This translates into CASSYGTADEKLFF.

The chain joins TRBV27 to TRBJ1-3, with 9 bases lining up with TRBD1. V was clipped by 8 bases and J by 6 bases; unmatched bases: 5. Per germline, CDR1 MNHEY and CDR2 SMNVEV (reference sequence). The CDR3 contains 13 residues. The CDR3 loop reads CASGRDRANTIYF. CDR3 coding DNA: TGTGCCAGCGGGCGGGACAGGGCAAACACCATATATTTT.

Here the CDR3 reads CASSPAGGPNQPQHF. The CDR3 nucleotides are TGTGCCAGCAGCCCCGCAGGGGGCCCCAATCAGCCCCAGCATTTT. The V and J genes are TRBV7-9 and TRBJ1-5; TRBD1 matches 8 bases. Looked up from germline, CDR1 is SEHNR and CDR2 is FQNEAQ (reference sequence). Trimming took 5 bases from V and 3 from J; bases not matched to a gene: 6. This CDR3 spans 15 amino acids.

The CDR3 loop is CASSEGTGGTEAFF. The CDR3 coding sequence is TGTGCCAGCAGTGAAGGGACAGGGGGCACTGAAGCTTTCTTT. The V gene is TRBV6-1, the J gene TRBJ1-1; 10 bases agree with TRBD1. Germline V gene sequence: CDR1 MNHNS, CDR2 SASEGT. The CDR3 runs to 14 residues. Trimming cost V 1 base and J 4 bases; bases outside gene matches: 0.

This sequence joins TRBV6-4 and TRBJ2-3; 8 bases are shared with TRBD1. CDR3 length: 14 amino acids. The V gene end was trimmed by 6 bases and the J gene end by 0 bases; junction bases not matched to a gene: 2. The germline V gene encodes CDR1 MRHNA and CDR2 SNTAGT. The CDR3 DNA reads TGTGCCAGCAGGACAGGGGCTAGCACAGATACGCAGTATTTT. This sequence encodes CASRTGASTDTQYF.

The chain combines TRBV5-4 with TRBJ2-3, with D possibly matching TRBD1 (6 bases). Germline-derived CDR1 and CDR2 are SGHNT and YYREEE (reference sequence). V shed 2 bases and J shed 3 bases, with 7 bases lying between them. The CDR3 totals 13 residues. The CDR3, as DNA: TGTGCCAGCAGCTTACAGGGAACAGATACGCAGTATTTT. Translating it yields CASSLQGTDTQYF.

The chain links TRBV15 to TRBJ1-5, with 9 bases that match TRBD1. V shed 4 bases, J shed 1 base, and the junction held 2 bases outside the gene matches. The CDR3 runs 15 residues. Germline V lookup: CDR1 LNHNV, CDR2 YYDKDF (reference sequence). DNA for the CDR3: TGTGCCACCAGCACCGGGACAGGGAGCAATCAGCCCCAGCATTTT. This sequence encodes CATSTGTGSNQPQHF.

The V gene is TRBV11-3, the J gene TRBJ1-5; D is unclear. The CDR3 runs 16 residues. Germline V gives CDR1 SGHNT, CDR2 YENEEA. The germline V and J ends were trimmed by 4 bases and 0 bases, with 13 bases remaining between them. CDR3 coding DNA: TGTGCCAGCAGCTGTCGGGATGCGTATAGCAATCAGCCCCAGCATTTT. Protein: CASSCRDAYSNQPQHF.

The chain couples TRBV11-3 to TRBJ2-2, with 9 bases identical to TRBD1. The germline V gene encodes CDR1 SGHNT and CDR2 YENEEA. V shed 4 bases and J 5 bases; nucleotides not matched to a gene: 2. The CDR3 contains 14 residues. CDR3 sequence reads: CASSSDRGTGELFF. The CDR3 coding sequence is TGTGCCAGCAGCTCGGACAGGGGAACCGGGGAGCTGTTTTTT.

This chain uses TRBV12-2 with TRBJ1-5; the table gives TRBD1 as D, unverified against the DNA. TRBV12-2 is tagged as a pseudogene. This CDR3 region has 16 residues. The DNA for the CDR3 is TGTGCAAGTCGCTTAGCGCTACAGATCAACAATCAGCCCCAGCATTTT. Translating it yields CASRLALQINNQPQHF.

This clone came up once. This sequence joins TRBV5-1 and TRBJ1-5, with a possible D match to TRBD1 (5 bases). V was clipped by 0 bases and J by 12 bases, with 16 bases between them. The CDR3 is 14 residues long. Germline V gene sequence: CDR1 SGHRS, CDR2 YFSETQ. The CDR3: CASSLEGQLGSQHF. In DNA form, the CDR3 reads TGCGCCAGCAGCTTGGAAGGACAACTCGGGAGCCAGCATTTT.

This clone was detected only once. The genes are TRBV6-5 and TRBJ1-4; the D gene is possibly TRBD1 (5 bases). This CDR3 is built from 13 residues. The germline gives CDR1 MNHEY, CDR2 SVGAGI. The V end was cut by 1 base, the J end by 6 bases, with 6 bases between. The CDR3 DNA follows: TGTGCCAGCAGTTACTGGGGGGATGAAAAACTGTTTTTT. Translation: CASSYWGDEKLFF.

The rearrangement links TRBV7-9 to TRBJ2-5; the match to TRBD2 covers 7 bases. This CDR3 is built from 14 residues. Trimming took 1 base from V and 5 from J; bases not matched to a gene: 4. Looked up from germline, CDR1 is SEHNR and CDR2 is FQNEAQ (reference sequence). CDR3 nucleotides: TGTGCCAGCAGCTTAGGAACTAGCGCTGAGACCCAGTACTTC. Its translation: CASSLGTSAETQYF. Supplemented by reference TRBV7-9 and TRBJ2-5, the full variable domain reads DTGVSQNPRHKITKRGQNVTFRCDPISEHNRLYWYRQTLGQGPEFLTYFQNEAQLEKSRLLSDRFSAERPKGSFSTLEIQRTEQGDSAMYLCASSLGTSAETQYFGPGTRLLVL.